The table lists the clone carrying this T cell receptor (beta chain) with a few counts. After thawing and overnight rest, PBMC were stained with GMM-loaded CD1B tetramer, viability dye and anti-CD3 for sorting. The lipid loaded on the CD1B tetramers was C32 glucose monomycolate from Rhodococcus equi. Before cryopreservation, the sorted PBMC lost their CD14-expressing monocytes. The V and J ends lost 1 base and 0 bases respectively, with 18 bases between them. Germline lookup yields CDR1 SGHDN and CDR2 FVKESK. This CDR3 region has 19 residues. This entry is derived from a study of T cells in tuberculosis. Here immunoSEQ multiplex PCR was the method, and the copy in TCRdb shows in-frame clones only, minus some. Among 54,000 or so clones listed, 65% to 90% were seen once.

The rearrangement links TRBV14 to TRBJ1-4, with a tentative D call TRBD1 (6 bases). The sequenced sample was CD1b-GMM tetramer-negative cells sorted from PBMCs. This sequence was found in an adult woman with latent tuberculosis. CDR3 sequence: CASSQGTDGGLTTNEKLFF. CDR3 DNA: TGTGCCAGCAGCCAAGGGACCGATGGGGGCCTAACAACTAATGAAAAACTGTTTTTT.